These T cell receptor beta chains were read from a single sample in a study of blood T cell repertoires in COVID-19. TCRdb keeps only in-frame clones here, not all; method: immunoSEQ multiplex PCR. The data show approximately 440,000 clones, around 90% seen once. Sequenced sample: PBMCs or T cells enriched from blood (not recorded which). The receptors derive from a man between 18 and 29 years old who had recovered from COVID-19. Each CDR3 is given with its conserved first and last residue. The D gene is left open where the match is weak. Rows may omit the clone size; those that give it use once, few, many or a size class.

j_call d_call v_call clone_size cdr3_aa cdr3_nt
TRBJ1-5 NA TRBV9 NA CASSRSSGNQPQHF TGTGCCAGTTCTAGGTCCTCGGGTAATCAGCCCCAGCATTTT
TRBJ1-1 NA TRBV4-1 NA CASSQGASGVKNTEAFF TGCGCCAGCAGCCAAGGGGCCTCAGGGGTAAAGAACACTGAAGCTTTCTTT
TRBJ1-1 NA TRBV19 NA CASSIDLVTEAFF TGTGCCAGTAGTATAGATCTTGTGACTGAAGCTTTCTTT
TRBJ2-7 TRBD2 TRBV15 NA CATSKPGLAVYEQYF TGTGCCACCAGCAAACCGGGACTAGCGGTCTACGAGCAGTACTTC
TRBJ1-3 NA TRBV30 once CAWSLQVASGNTIYF TGTGCCTGGAGTTTACAGGTAGCCTCTGGAAACACCATATATTTT
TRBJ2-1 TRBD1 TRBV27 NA CASSQTGSINEQFF TGTGCCAGCAGTCAGACAGGGTCAATCAATGAGCAGTTCTTC
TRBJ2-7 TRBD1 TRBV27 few CASSLSGTGVADEQYF TGTGCCAGCAGTTTATCAGGGACAGGGGTTGCGGACGAGCAGTACTTC
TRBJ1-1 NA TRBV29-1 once CSASSGMRAFF TGCAGCGCAAGTTCGGGAATGAGGGCTTTCTTT
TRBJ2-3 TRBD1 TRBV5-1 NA CASSFHGLTGTTDTQYF TGCGCCAGCAGCTTCCACGGGTTGACAGGGACCACAGATACGCAGTATTTT
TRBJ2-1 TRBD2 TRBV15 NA CATSRLAGNNEQFF TGTGCCACCAGCAGACTAGCGGGGAACAATGAGCAGTTCTTC
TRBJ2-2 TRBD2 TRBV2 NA CASRERGGHGGELFF TGTGCCAGCAGGGAACGGGGGGGCCATGGCGGGGAGCTGTTTTTT
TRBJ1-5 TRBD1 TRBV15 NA CATSRDRGGQPQHF TGTGCCACCAGCAGGGACAGGGGGGGGCAGCCCCAGCATTTT
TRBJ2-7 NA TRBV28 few CASSGGTAKKQYF TGTGCCAGCAGTGGCGGGACAGCTAAGAAGCAGTACTTC
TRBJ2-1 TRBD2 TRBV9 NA CASSPTWTSGYNEQFF TGTGCCAGCAGCCCAACCTGGACTAGCGGGTACAATGAGCAGTTCTTC
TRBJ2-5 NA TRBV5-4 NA CASSLYQGRETQYF TGTGCCAGCAGCTTGTACCAGGGGAGAGAGACCCAGTACTTC
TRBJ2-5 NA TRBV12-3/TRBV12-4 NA CASSFGGKGTQYF TGTGCCAGCAGTTTCGGAGGGAAGGGGACCCAGTACTTC
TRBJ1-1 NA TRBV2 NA CASTLGLLMGAFF TGTGCCAGCACTCTGGGACTGCTCATGGGAGCTTTCTTT
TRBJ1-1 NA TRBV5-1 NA CASSFGTISNTEAFF TGCGCCAGCAGCTTTGGGACTATCAGTAACACTGAAGCTTTCTTT
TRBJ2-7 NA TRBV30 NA CAWRRSSGLSSYEQYF TGTGCCTGGAGGAGATCGTCGGGACTTTCATCCTACGAGCAGTACTTC
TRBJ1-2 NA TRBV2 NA CASSDRQRYGYTF TGTGCCAGCAGTGACAGACAAAGATATGGCTACACCTTC
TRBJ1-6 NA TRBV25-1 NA CASSEFELQGSPLHF TGTGCCAGCAGTGAGTTCGAGCTCCAGGGTTCACCCCTCCACTTT
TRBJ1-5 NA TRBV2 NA CASSLQGYSNQPQHF TGTGCCAGCAGTTTACAGGGTTATAGCAATCAGCCCCAGCATTTT
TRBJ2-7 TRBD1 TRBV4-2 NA CASSQVGTGGFSSYEQYF TGTGCCAGCAGCCAAGTTGGGACAGGGGGCTTTAGCTCCTACGAGCAGTACTTC
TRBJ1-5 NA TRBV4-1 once CASSQERQGRNQPQHF TGCGCCAGCAGCCAAGAGCGTCAGGGGCGCAATCAGCCCCAGCATTTT
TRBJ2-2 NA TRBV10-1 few CASSADWNTGELFF TGCGCCAGCAGCGCTGACTGGAACACCGGGGAGCTGTTTTTT
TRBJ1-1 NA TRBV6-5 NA CASSSPTGGNTEAFF TGTGCCAGCAGTTCCCCGACAGGAGGTAACACTGAAGCTTTCTTT
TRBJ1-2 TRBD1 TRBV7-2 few CASSQTGYYGYTF TGTGCCAGCAGCCAGACAGGGTACTATGGCTACACCTTC
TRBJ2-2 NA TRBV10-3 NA CAISEIAANTGELFF TGTGCCATCAGTGAGATCGCAGCGAACACCGGGGAGCTGTTTTTT
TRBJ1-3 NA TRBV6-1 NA CASSESPGGTGNTIYF TGTGCCAGCAGTGAAAGCCCCGGGGGTACTGGAAACACCATATATTTT
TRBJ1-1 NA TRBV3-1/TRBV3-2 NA CASSQEGLQGSITFF TGTGCCAGCAGCCAAGAAGGTTTGCAGGGTAGTATCACTTTCTTT
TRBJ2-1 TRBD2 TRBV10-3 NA CAISETGGYYNEQFF TGTGCCATCAGTGAAACGGGAGGGTACTACAATGAGCAGTTCTTC
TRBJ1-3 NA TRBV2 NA CASHPGWSGNTIYF TGTGCCAGCCATCCAGGGTGGTCGGGAAACACCATATATTTT
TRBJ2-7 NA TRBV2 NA CASTSQGNGLEQYF TGTGCCAGCACCTCCCAGGGTAACGGGCTCGAGCAGTACTTC
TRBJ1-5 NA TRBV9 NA CASSPRPGGNQPQHF TGTGCCAGCAGCCCCCGCCCGGGTGGCAATCAGCCCCAGCATTTT
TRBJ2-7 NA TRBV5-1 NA CASRQLLAGRAEQYF TGCGCCAGCCGACAGCTGCTGGCGGGGCGGGCCGAGCAGTACTTC
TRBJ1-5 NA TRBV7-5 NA CVRSLVSGRGNQPQHF TGTGTCAGAAGCTTAGTTTCTGGAAGAGGGAATCAGCCCCAGCATTTT
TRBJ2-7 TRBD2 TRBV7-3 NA CASSSKSAGGRDEQYF TGTGCCAGCAGCTCCAAATCAGCGGGAGGGCGAGACGAGCAGTACTTC